This record covers a single T cell receptor beta chain. These data are taken from a study of blood T cell repertoires in COVID-19. About the research overall: Some COVID-19 samples were acute and others convalescent; all came from the United States, Italy and Spain. From T cells, B-cell-depleted T cells, or PBMCs came the material, which was cDNA or gDNA.

As handled by the study authors: Estimation of nucleated cell counts relied on the amplification of reference gene primers. The method was immunoSEQ multiplex PCR; TCRdb's version includes in-frame clones alone and lacks a portion of them. V and J calls and clone size are those listed in that table; D and trimming were worked out from the DNA. Of about 220,000 clones in the sample, about 85% were seen once. V shed 6 bases and J shed 8 bases, with 16 bases lying between them. The CDR3 has 14 residues. CDR1 and CDR2 from the germline V gene are ENHRY and SYGVKD. This chain joins TRBV10-3 and TRBJ1-4; D unclear. The receptor was isolated from a man in his thirties or forties with active or convalescent COVID-19. Sequences were obtained from peripheral blood. Here the CDR3 DNA reads TGTGCCATCAGCCCGGGAGGAGTAGGAGAAAAACTGTTTTTT. Its translation is CAISPGGVGEKLFF.